Below are 17 T cell receptor beta chains sequenced from a single sample in a study of cytomegalovirus exposure and HLA in healthy donors. The PCR employed 60 Vbeta primers together with 13 Jbeta primers. Clones were sequenced by immunoSEQ multiplex PCR, and TCRdb holds only the in-frame ones, with some missing. The repertoire has some 110,000 clones, around 64% of them found once; the top ten carry roughly 10%. Source material: PBMCs. The receptors stem from a man younger than 45 in good health and CMV-seropositive.

The chain links TRBV2 to TRBJ2-1, with 8 positions matching TRBD2. Trimming cost V 7 bases and J 9 bases; bases outside gene matches: 11. The CDR3 consists of 14 residues. The germline V gene encodes CDR1 SNHLY and CDR2 FYNNEI. CDR3 amino acids: CASTNRLAGGEQFF. DNA of the CDR3: TGTGCCAGCACTAACCGGCTGGCGGGGGGTGAGCAGTTCTTC.

The gene calls are TRBV18 and TRBJ2-7; tentatively, D is TRBD1 (6 bases). The CDR3 is 15 residues long. Trimming took 0 bases from V and 4 from J, leaving 13 bases between them. CDR1 KGHSH and CDR2 LQKENI come from the germline V gene. CDR3 residues: CASSPPIGQLYEQYF. CDR3 DNA sequence: TGTGCCAGCTCACCACCTATTGGACAGTTATACGAGCAGTACTTC. The full variable domain, rest sourced from reference TRBV18 and TRBJ2-7, is NAGVMQNPRHLVRRRGQEARLRCSPMKGHSHVYWYRQLPEEGLKFMVYLQKENIIDESGMPKERFSAEFPKEGPSILRIQQVVRGDSAAYFCASSPPIGQLYEQYFGPGTRLTVT.

This clone appeared a few times. V gene TRBV4-2 combines with J gene TRBJ2-4; TRBD1 agrees at 10 bases. The CDR3 has 15 amino acids. The J segment lost 6 bases and the V segment lost 4 bases, leaving 6 bases of the junction unmatched. Per germline, CDR1 LGHNA and CDR2 YNFKEQ. CDR3 DNA sequence: TGTGCCAGCAGCCGACCTGGGACAGGGGTAAACATTCAGTACTTC. It specifies CASSRPGTGVNIQYF.

Only a few counts were recorded for this clone. The chain carries TRBV7-8 and TRBJ1-6; D possibly corresponds to TRBD1 (5 bases). The CDR3 totals 15 residues. V shed 1 base and J shed 7 bases, with 11 bases lying between them. Germline V gene lookup returns CDR1 SGHVS and CDR2 FQNEAQ. This chain's CDR3 is CASSLVLQANSPLHF. The CDR3 bases are TGTGCCAGCAGCTTAGTGTTACAGGCCAATTCACCCCTCCACTTT.

This chain connects TRBV25-1 to TRBJ2-1; the D gene is possibly TRBD1 (6 bases). V gave up 4 bases and J gave up 4 bases, with 11 bases separating them. The germline gives CDR1 MGHDK, CDR2 SYGVNS. This CDR3 contains 14 residues. CDR3 protein: CASSGRTAYNEQFF. As DNA, the CDR3 is TGTGCCAGCAGTGGGAGGACAGCTTACAATGAGCAGTTCTTC.

This clone was detected only a few times. This rearrangement joins TRBV7-8 to TRBJ1-3; no reliable D call. V was cut by 5 bases and J by 0 bases, with 14 bases left in between. Germline V gene data show CDR1 as SGHVS and CDR2 as FQNEAQ. The CDR3 has 16 amino acids. The CDR3 DNA follows: TGTGCCAGCAGCCTCAGTATTTCCCCCTCTGGAAACACCATATATTTT. Its protein is CASSLSISPSGNTIYF.

The J gene is TRBJ2-7, the V gene TRBV14; D may be TRBD1 (6 bases). CDR1 and CDR2 (germline): SGHDN, FVKESK. Between the trimmed V and J ends, which lost 4 bases and 7 bases, there was a span of 11 bases. CDR3 length equals 12 residues. The CDR3 loop is CASSLGQTEQYV. The DNA for the CDR3 is TGTGCCAGCAGCCTTGGACAGACAGAGCAGTACGTC.

The V call is TRBV6-6, the J call TRBJ2-1; D is perhaps TRBD1 (6 bases). The CDR3 is 16 residues long. Per the germline V gene, CDR1 is MNHNY and CDR2 is SVGAGI (reference sequence). Trimming stripped 2 bases from V and 12 bases from J, with 23 bases between. The CDR3 protein is CASSYDSGGVQGGQFF. CDR3 nucleotides: TGTGCCAGCAGTTACGATTCGGGTGGTGTCCAAGGGGGGCAGTTCTTC.

The CDR3 reads CASSYNADHMNTEAFF. In nucleotides, the CDR3 is TGTGCCAGCAGCTATAACGCGGATCACATGAACACTGAAGCTTTCTTT. J is TRBJ1-1 and V is TRBV7-2, with D hard to call. Germline CDR1 SGHTA, CDR2 FQGNSA. V lost 4 bases to trimming and J lost 0 bases, with 15 bases between them. This CDR3 is built from 16 residues.

This clone was observed a single time. The CDR3 region has the DNA TGTGCCAGTAGTATAATGGCCGGAGGAGAGGAGACCCAGTACTTC. Protein sequence: CASSIMAGGEETQYF. The rearrangement joins TRBV19 to TRBJ2-5; maybe TRBD2 (5 bases). The CDR3 is 15 residues long. CDR1 and CDR2 from the germline V gene are LNHDA and SQIVND (reference sequence). V lost 2 bases to trimming and J lost 5 bases, with 15 bases between them.

This clone occurred once. The V call is TRBV19, the J call TRBJ2-5; weak D call: TRBD2 (6 bases). The germline gives CDR1 LNHDA, CDR2 SQIVND (reference sequence). The CDR3 extends over 15 amino acids. V lost 3 bases and J 5 bases, leaving 16 bases between the germline ends. The CDR3 bases are TGTGCCAGTAGTATCGGGGGTGGGGGTGGGGAGACCCAGTACTTC. Translated: CASSIGGGGGETQYF.

The CDR3 coding sequence is TGTGCCAGCAGGCAGGGAAGCTATGGCTACACCTTC. It yields the protein CASRQGSYGYTF. The V call is TRBV9, the J call TRBJ1-2, with a weak D call TRBD1 (5 bases). CDR1 and CDR2 from the germline V gene are SGDLS and YYNGEE. The germline V and J ends were trimmed by 5 bases and 4 bases, with 9 bases remaining between them. This CDR3 spans 12 amino acids.

The chain carries TRBV19 and TRBJ2-7, with 10 bases matching TRBD1. Germline trimming cut 5 bases from V and 2 bases from J; bases unmatched to any gene: 3. From germline, CDR1 is LNHDA and CDR2 SQIVND (reference sequence). The CDR3 is 14 residues long. CDR3 nucleotide sequence: TGTGCCAGTAGTCCGGGACAGGGGACCTACGAGCAGTACTTC. Encoded protein: CASSPGQGTYEQYF.

The chain has TRBV6-1 and TRBJ1-2; 7 positions agree with TRBD1. Trimming removed 6 bases from V and 4 bases from J; junction bases left unmatched: 2. Germline lookup yields CDR1 MNHNS and CDR2 SASEGT. The CDR3 spans 12 residues. The CDR3 DNA is TGTGCCAGCAGGTCAGGGGGCTATGGCTACACCTTC. Translation gives CASRSGGYGYTF.

This clone was recorded a few times. The rearrangement joins TRBV5-6 to TRBJ1-6; tentative D call: TRBD1 (6 bases). Trimming removed 4 bases at V and 9 bases at J, with 17 bases between. The germline gives CDR1 SGHDT, CDR2 YYEEEE. The length of the CDR3 is 15 residues. Here the CDR3 DNA reads TGTGCCAGCAGCGGACTGACAGGCTCCATTTCACCCCTCCACTTT. Protein: CASSGLTGSISPLHF.

The chain employs TRBV30 and TRBJ1-2, with 10 positions matching TRBD1. Germline CDR1 reads GTSNPN; CDR2 reads SVGIG (reference sequence). This CDR3 comprises 14 residues. After removal of 1 base from V and 8 bases from J, the junction contained 7 bases not matched to a gene. This chain's CDR3 is CAWSGRQGAHGYTF. The CDR3 nucleotides read TGTGCCTGGAGTGGAAGACAGGGGGCGCACGGCTACACCTTC.

The rearrangement joins TRBV7-2 to TRBJ2-1; 12 positions agree with TRBD2. Per the germline V gene, CDR1 is SGHTA and CDR2 is FQGNSA. The V segment lost 5 bases and the J segment 0 bases; nucleotides outside the gene matches: 11. CDR3 length equals 19 residues. CDR3 protein: CASSRPGLAGPTSYNEQFF. In nucleotides, the CDR3 is TGTGCCAGCAGCCGGCCGGGACTAGCGGGCCCAACCTCCTACAATGAGCAGTTCTTC.